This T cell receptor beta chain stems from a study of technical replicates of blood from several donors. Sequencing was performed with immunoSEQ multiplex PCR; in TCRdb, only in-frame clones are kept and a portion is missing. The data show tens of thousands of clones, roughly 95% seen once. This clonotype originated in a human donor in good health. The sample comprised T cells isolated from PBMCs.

The DNA of the CDR3 is TGTGCCAGTAGTAACCACCCTATTTATCGGTCGGCCAGGTTGAACACTGAAGCTTTCTTT. Protein product: CASSNHPIYRSARLNTEAFF. This chain joins TRBV19 and TRBJ1-1; unclear D gene. Germline CDR1 reads LNHDA; CDR2 reads SQIVND (reference sequence). The CDR3 covers 20 residues. Trimming cost V 4 bases and J 0 bases, with 27 bases left between them.